This section outlines one T cell receptor beta chain sequence together with its context. Its specificity is not known. These data come from a study of cytomegalovirus exposure and HLA in healthy donors. Study-wide points: High specificity and sensitivity for cytomegalovirus status were reported for the classifier.

The CDR3 consists of 15 residues. CDR1 and CDR2 from the germline V gene are SGHNT and YENEEA. V shed 5 bases, J shed 6 bases, and the junction held 12 bases outside the gene matches. Repertoires were generated with immunoSEQ multiplex PCR, while TCRdb's copy carries only in-frame clones and drops some. The sample shows around 130,000 clones, 85% to 90% of them seen only once. The donors were part of the validation cohort, which consisted of over a hundred subjects and was separate from the first cohort of 666 subjects. Sequencing was done on a sample of PBMCs. The rearrangement joins TRBV11-3 to TRBJ1-1; 7 bases line up with TRBD1. The origin of this receptor is a woman under 40 in good health and CMV-seronegative. CDR3 residues: CASSIPSGTASEAFF. CDR3 nucleotide sequence: TGTGCCAGCAGCATCCCATCCGGGACAGCCTCTGAAGCTTTCTTT.